The entry below describes one TCR beta chain. Its antigen is unknown. Using immunoSEQ multiplex PCR, the repertoire was profiled, and TCRdb retains in-frame clones only, with some absent. The data hold roughly 25,000 clones, with roughly four fifths observed a single time. These data belong to a study of PD-1 blockade in classical Hodgkin lymphoma. Whole-study findings and limits: Complete responders possessed baseline diversity comparable to newly diagnosed patients.

Each patient relapsed following autologous stem cell transplantation, and prior brentuximab vedotin exposure differed. V was pared by 5 bases and J by 7 bases, with 13 bases of the junction left unmatched. CDR3 length equals 15 residues. Per the germline V gene, CDR1 is LNHDA and CDR2 is SQIVND (reference sequence). The source material was peripheral blood mononuclear cells (PBMCs), sampled before the second cycle of nivolumab. This TCR came from a human donor with classical Hodgkin lymphoma. The chain has TRBV19 and TRBJ1-2; 7 bases fit TRBD1. CDR3 amino acids: CASSPNRQGHSGYTF. DNA of the CDR3: TGTGCCAGTAGTCCTAATCGACAGGGACACTCTGGCTACACCTTC.